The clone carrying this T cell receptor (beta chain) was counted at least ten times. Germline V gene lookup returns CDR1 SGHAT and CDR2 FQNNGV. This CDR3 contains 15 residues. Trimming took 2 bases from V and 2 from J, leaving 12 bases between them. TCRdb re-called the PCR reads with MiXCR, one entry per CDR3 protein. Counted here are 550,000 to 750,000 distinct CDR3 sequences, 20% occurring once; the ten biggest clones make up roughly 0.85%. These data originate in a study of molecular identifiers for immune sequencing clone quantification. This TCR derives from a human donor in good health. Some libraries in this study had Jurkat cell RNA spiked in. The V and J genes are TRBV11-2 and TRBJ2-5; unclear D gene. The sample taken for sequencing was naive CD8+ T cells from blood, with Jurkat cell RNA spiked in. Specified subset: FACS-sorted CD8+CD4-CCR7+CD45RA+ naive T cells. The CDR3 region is CASSLPLAIQETQYF. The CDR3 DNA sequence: TGTGCCAGCAGCTTACCCCTGGCGATACAAGAGACCCAGTACTTC.